Described below is a single T cell receptor beta chain sequence and its context. These data are taken from a study of patients and donors after allogeneic stem cell transplantation. TCRdb reprocessed the RT-PCR reads via MiXCR and lists one record per CDR3 protein. The sample comprises 150,000 or so distinct CDR3 sequences, 24% of which are singletons, and roughly 25% rests with the top ten. CDR3 length: 18 amino acids. Germline V gene lookup returns CDR1 MNHEY and CDR2 SMNVEV (reference sequence). J lost 5 bases, V lost 2 bases, and 13 bases had no gene match. The rearrangement uses TRBV27 and TRBJ2-2, with 8 bases that match TRBD2. The TCR sequence derives from a human donor who was either an allogeneic HSCT recipient or a stem cell or donor lymphocyte infusion donor (not recorded which). It is not recorded whose cells these are; they may come from a transplant donor. The source material was blood, either unsorted or a sorted T cell fraction (not recorded which). The DNA for the CDR3 is TGTGCCAGCAGTTTACGGACTAGCCAATCTGTTATTACCGGGGAGCTGTTTTTT. Its translation is CASSLRTSQSVITGELFF.